The table lists the clone carrying this TCR beta chain with a count of one. Antigen unknown. The CDR3 contains 15 residues. CDR1 and CDR2 (germline): PRHDT, FYEKMQ (reference sequence). The V segment lost 0 bases and the J segment 2 bases; nucleotides outside the gene matches: 4. Researchers reported that TCR beta cDNA libraries carried unique molecular identifiers. Researchers reported a few hundred thousand cDNA molecules coming from roughly 0.93 to 9.6 million T cells. TCRdb re-called the PCR reads with MiXCR, one entry per CDR3 protein. The sample lists around 440,000 distinct CDR3 sequences, 45% occurring once. These data originate in a study of post-analysis software for immune sequencing data. Looking at the study overall: Multiple sclerosis in the patients followed relapsing-remitting, secondary progressive and progressive-relapsing courses.

Findings and caveats of the study: Co-batched samples clustered tightly together by F measure. In multiple sclerosis, normalized Chao1 diversity was significantly below that of controls. When patients were compared with controls, five TRBV segments were more frequent, TRBV5-6, TRBV5-1 and TRBV20-1 among them.

This sequence originates from a girl between 10 and 17 years old with multiple sclerosis. The chain joins TRBV13 to TRBJ2-7; 7 bases match TRBD2. The sequenced sample consisted of blood. CDR3 DNA sequence: TGTGCCAGCAGCTTAGGTGGCGGGAGCGCCTACGAGCAGTACTTC. Translating gives CASSLGGGSAYEQYF.